These 15 T cell receptor beta chains share one sample of origin, sequenced in a study of blood T cell repertoires in COVID-19. Data came from immunoSEQ multiplex PCR; TCRdb stores just in-frame clones and leaves some out. The sample includes a few hundred thousand clones, about 88% seen only once; the top ten take roughly 0.94%. The material sequenced was PBMCs or T cells enriched from blood (not recorded which). The receptors here all came from a woman under 40 who had recovered from COVID-19.

The J gene is TRBJ2-7, the V gene TRBV6-5; TRBD1 might be the D (6 bases). Trimming pared 4 bases from V and 6 bases from J, leaving 22 bases between. CDR3 length: 16 amino acids. Germline V gene sequence: CDR1 MNHEY, CDR2 SVGAGI. The CDR3 nucleotides are TGTGCCAGCAGTTTACCGTCGACAGGACCCGTGGTCGAGCAGTACTTC. Translating it yields CASSLPSTGPVVEQYF.

J is TRBJ1-4 and V is TRBV7-8, with a tentative D call TRBD1 (5 bases). CDR3 length: 18 amino acids. V was pared by 5 bases and J by 3 bases, with 22 bases between. Germline V gene sequence: CDR1 SGHVS, CDR2 FQNEAQ. The chain's CDR3 is CASSPLTGGKESNEKLFF. CDR3 sequence (DNA): TGTGCCAGCAGCCCTTTAACGGGGGGGAAGGAATCTAATGAAAAACTGTTTTTT.

The chain couples TRBV27 to TRBJ1-2; TRBD1 aligns across 7 bases. The V gene's germline CDR1 is MNHEY and CDR2 SMNVEV (reference sequence). CDR3 length equals 12 residues. Losses at the gene ends were 6 bases for V and 6 bases for J; bases not matched to a gene: 4. This chain's CDR3 is CASRTGSHGYTF. In nucleotides, the CDR3 is TGTGCCAGCAGGACAGGGAGCCATGGCTACACCTTC.

The chain carries TRBV14 and TRBJ2-3; 10 bases fit TRBD2. Unmatched junction bases numbered 11, after V lost 6 bases and J lost 8 bases. Germline V CDR1 and CDR2: SGHDN, FVKESK. The CDR3 extends over 15 amino acids. CDR3 sequence reads: CASSLAGALLGTQYF. The DNA for the CDR3 is TGTGCCAGCAGTCTAGCGGGGGCCCTCCTGGGTACGCAGTATTTT.

The chain combines TRBV2 with TRBJ1-1, with D perhaps TRBD1 (6 bases). The CDR3 has 14 residues. Germline CDR1 is SNHLY and CDR2 is FYNNEI. Trimming removed 7 bases at V and 1 base at J, with 13 bases between. CDR3 coding DNA: TGTGCCAGCAAACTACAGGGAGCGAACACTGAAGCTTTCTTT. It is translated as CASKLQGANTEAFF.

The chain is built from TRBV18 and TRBJ2-6, with 7 bases lining up with TRBD1. Germline CDR1 reads KGHSH; CDR2 reads LQKENI. This CDR3 spans 20 amino acids. Trimming at V came to 1 base and at J to 1 base, leaving 13 bases not matched to a gene. The chain's CDR3 is CASSPRLAGTAFSGANVLTF. The CDR3 nucleotides read TGTGCCAGCTCACCACGGTTAGCCGGGACAGCTTTTTCTGGGGCCAACGTCCTGACTTTC.

The chain joins TRBV3-1 (or the pseudogene TRBV3-2) to TRBJ1-2, with 7 bases lining up with TRBD1. The CDR3 runs to 14 residues. The germline gives CDR1 LGHDT, CDR2 YNNKEL (reference sequence). The J segment lost 7 bases and the V segment lost 4 bases, leaving 9 bases of the junction unmatched. DNA of the CDR3: TGTGCCAGCAGCCGAGCGACAGGGATTCTTGGCTACACCTTC. Translation: CASSRATGILGYTF.

The chain combines TRBV28 with TRBJ1-5, with 10 bases identical to TRBD1. With 5 bases clipped from V and 4 bases from J, the junction kept 14 bases outside the gene matches. Germline values: CDR1 MDHEN, CDR2 SYDVKM. The length of the CDR3 is 18 residues. CDR3 nucleotides: TGTGCCAGCAGTACCTACACCCACGGACAGGGGGAGAATCAGCCCCAGCATTTT. This translates into CASSTYTHGQGENQPQHF.

The chain carries TRBV30 and TRBJ2-5; D is possibly TRBD2 (5 bases). Germline CDR1 reads GTSNPN; CDR2 reads SVGIG (reference sequence). Trimming stripped 0 bases from V and 7 bases from J, with 6 bases between. The CDR3 is 11 amino acids. The CDR3: CAWSVRGTQYF. CDR3 DNA: TGTGCCTGGAGTGTACGGGGGACCCAGTACTTC.

The chain carries TRBV9 and TRBJ2-3; 10 bases map to TRBD2. This CDR3 comprises 16 residues. The V and J ends lost 0 bases and 4 bases, in that order; junction bases with no gene match: 5. The germline V gene encodes CDR1 SGDLS and CDR2 YYNGEE. CDR3 bases: TGTGCCAGCAGCGTAGTAGCGGGGGGCAGGGCAGATACGCAGTATTTT. It encodes CASSVVAGGRADTQYF.

V usage is TRBV12-3 or TRBV12-4 and J usage is TRBJ1-1; D gene uncertain. The CDR3 is 12 amino acids. V shed 5 bases and J shed 6 bases, with 10 bases lying between them. The CDR3 protein is CASSRGYAEAFF. The DNA for the CDR3 is TGTGCCAGCAGTCGGGGATACGCTGAAGCTTTCTTT.

V gene TRBV4-3 combines with J gene TRBJ2-2, with D possibly TRBD1 on 5 matching bases. The CDR3 contains 15 residues. Germline loops: CDR1 LGHNA, CDR2 YSLEER. V was cut by 0 bases and J by 7 bases, with 12 bases left in between. The CDR3 here is CASSQDMTAGGELFF. CDR3 nucleotide sequence: TGCGCCAGCAGCCAAGATATGACAGCCGGCGGGGAGCTGTTTTTT.

CDR3 sequence reads: CASSTGTGDEKLFF. The CDR3 DNA reads TGTGCCAGCAGCACCGGGACAGGGGATGAAAAACTGTTTTTT. This rearrangement joins TRBV7-9 to TRBJ1-4, with TRBD1 identical over 10 bases. The trim removed 5 bases at V and 6 bases at J, leaving 3 bases unmatched. The germline CDR1 and CDR2 sequences are SEHNR and FQNEAQ (reference sequence). CDR3 length equals 14 residues.

The chain joins TRBV28 to TRBJ1-6; D might be TRBD1 (5 bases). CDR3 length: 15 amino acids. Trimming removed 6 bases from V and 6 bases from J, with 15 bases in between. Germline CDR1 MDHEN, CDR2 SYDVKM. In DNA form, the CDR3 reads TGTGCCAGCAGCCCATTAGGGACTTTTAATTCACCCCTCCACTTT. Amino acids: CASSPLGTFNSPLHF.

V is TRBV28 and J is TRBJ1-5, with 9 bases identical to TRBD1. With V trimmed by 5 bases and J by 10 bases, 12 bases remained unmatched. In germline, CDR1 is MDHEN, CDR2 SYDVKM. This CDR3 region has 15 residues. The CDR3 region has the DNA TGTGCCAGCAGTCCTCGTCGGACAGGGGATCCCCCCCAGCATTTT. Translating gives CASSPRRTGDPPQHF. Full variable domain (remainder filled in from reference TRBV28 and TRBJ1-5): DVKVTQSSRYLVKRTGEKVFLECVQDMDHENMFWYRQDPGLGLRLIYFSYDVKMKEKGDIPEGYSVSREKKERFSLILESASTNQTSMYLCASSPRRTGDPPQHFGDGTRLSIL.